This is a list of T cell receptor beta chains from one sample in a study of shared clonotypes between healthy human individuals. Data came from immunoSEQ multiplex PCR; TCRdb stores just in-frame clones and leaves some out. The sample records roughly 1,000,000 clones, more than 75% being singletons. Sample: memory CD4+ T cells from PBMCs. The origin of the receptors is a young man in good health. Some clones in this sample may be carry-over from other donors' samples. Both conserved end residues are part of each CDR3. Each record gives: clone size, J gene, D gene, V gene, CDR3 DNA, CDR3 protein. The D gene is left open where the match is weak. Only some rows state a clone size, as once, few, many or a class for expanded clones.

clone_size: .
j_call: TRBJ2-7
d_call: TRBD1
v_call: TRBV5-1
cdr3_nt: TGCGCCAGCAGCTCTGACAGGGTAGGCGAGCAGTACTTC
cdr3_aa: CASSSDRVGEQYF

clone_size: .
j_call: TRBJ1-1
d_call: .
v_call: TRBV7-9
cdr3_nt: TGTGCCAGCAGCTTATACCCGGAGAACACTGAAGCTTTCTTT
cdr3_aa: CASSLYPENTEAFF

clone_size: .
j_call: TRBJ1-2
d_call: .
v_call: TRBV10-2
cdr3_nt: TGCGCCAGCAGTGAGAACGGTGCCTATGGCTACACCTTC
cdr3_aa: CASSENGAYGYTF

clone_size: .
j_call: TRBJ1-2
d_call: .
v_call: TRBV5-4
cdr3_nt: TGTGCCAGCAGCTTGGAGGCGTACTATGGCTACACCTTC
cdr3_aa: CASSLEAYYGYTF

clone_size: once
j_call: TRBJ1-3
d_call: .
v_call: TRBV9
cdr3_nt: TGTGCCAGCAGCGTAGCGGAGGGATCCTCTGGAAACACCATATATTTT
cdr3_aa: CASSVAEGSSGNTIYF

clone_size: .
j_call: TRBJ2-7
d_call: TRBD2
v_call: TRBV5-4
cdr3_nt: TGTGCCAGCAGCGCCGGGACTAGCGGGAGCGGCGAGCAGTACTTC
cdr3_aa: CASSAGTSGSGEQYF

clone_size: .
j_call: TRBJ1-2
d_call: .
v_call: TRBV27
cdr3_nt: TGTGCCAGCAGAACCGCGGGACACAGTCCGGAGGGCTACACCTTC
cdr3_aa: CASRTAGHSPEGYTF

clone_size: .
j_call: TRBJ2-7
d_call: TRBD1
v_call: TRBV6-1
cdr3_nt: TGTGCCAGCAGTCTGGGGCAGGGGGCCTACGAGCAGTACTTC
cdr3_aa: CASSLGQGAYEQYF

clone_size: many
j_call: TRBJ2-3
d_call: TRBD1
v_call: TRBV9
cdr3_nt: TGTGCCAGCAGCGGCTCAGGGGGCGGAGCAGATACGCAGTATTTT
cdr3_aa: CASSGSGGGADTQYF

clone_size: .
j_call: TRBJ2-7
d_call: TRBD1
v_call: TRBV7-7
cdr3_nt: TGTGCCAGCAGCTTAGGACAGGGATATTCCTACGAGCAGTACTTC
cdr3_aa: CASSLGQGYSYEQYF

clone_size: .
j_call: TRBJ1-3
d_call: .
v_call: TRBV29-1
cdr3_nt: TGCAGCGTTGGCCAGAGCTCTGGAAACACCATATATTTT
cdr3_aa: CSVGQSSGNTIYF

clone_size: .
j_call: TRBJ2-2
d_call: .
v_call: TRBV6-1
cdr3_nt: TGTGCCAGCCTGTGGCGACAGAACACCGGGGAGCTGTTTTTT
cdr3_aa: CASLWRQNTGELFF

clone_size: .
j_call: TRBJ2-2
d_call: .
v_call: TRBV30
cdr3_nt: TGTGCCCTGATTTACAATCGGGTCCCACTGAACACCGGGGAGCTGTTTTTT
cdr3_aa: CALIYNRVPLNTGELFF

clone_size: .
j_call: TRBJ1-5
d_call: .
v_call: TRBV6-1
cdr3_nt: TGTGCCAGCAGTGAAGTAGGTCGGATTTGGGGGCACGGCAATCAGCCCCAGCATTTT
cdr3_aa: CASSEVGRIWGHGNQPQHF

clone_size: .
j_call: TRBJ2-3
d_call: .
v_call: TRBV5-1
cdr3_nt: TGCGCCAGCAGCCTGGACCCCGTGACAGATACGCAGTATTTT
cdr3_aa: CASSLDPVTDTQYF

clone_size: .
j_call: TRBJ2-7
d_call: TRBD1
v_call: TRBV28
cdr3_nt: TGTGCCACCTCTACTCCCGGGACAGGAACCTACGAGCAGTACTTC
cdr3_aa: CATSTPGTGTYEQYF

clone_size: .
j_call: TRBJ2-7
d_call: .
v_call: TRBV7-9
cdr3_nt: TGTGCCAGCAGCTTAGCGCTGGTAACAGGGTACGAGCAGTACTTC
cdr3_aa: CASSLALVTGYEQYF

clone_size: .
j_call: TRBJ2-1
d_call: TRBD2
v_call: TRBV10-3
cdr3_nt: TGTGCCATCAGTAAGGGACTAGCGGGAGGGGGCTACAATGAGCAGTTCTTC
cdr3_aa: CAISKGLAGGGYNEQFF

clone_size: few
j_call: TRBJ2-5
d_call: .
v_call: TRBV2
cdr3_nt: TGTGCCAGCAGTGAACGCCTCGGTGGAGAGACCCAGTACTTC
cdr3_aa: CASSERLGGETQYF

clone_size: few
j_call: TRBJ2-5
d_call: TRBD2
v_call: TRBV30
cdr3_nt: TGTGCCTGGACCCCAGGCGGGAGGCCCCAGTACTTC
cdr3_aa: CAWTPGGRPQYF

clone_size: few
j_call: TRBJ2-3
d_call: TRBD1
v_call: TRBV19
cdr3_nt: TGTGCCAGTAGTATGGGAATTGGACAGGGGTGGGATACGCAGTATTTT
cdr3_aa: CASSMGIGQGWDTQYF

clone_size: .
j_call: TRBJ1-1
d_call: .
v_call: TRBV18
cdr3_nt: TGTGCCAGCTCACCACTTTCAAGGGGAGGGACTGAAGCTTTCTTT
cdr3_aa: CASSPLSRGGTEAFF

clone_size: .
j_call: TRBJ2-7
d_call: TRBD1
v_call: TRBV18
cdr3_nt: TGTGCCAGCTCACCGGGACAGGACGAGCAGTACTTC
cdr3_aa: CASSPGQDEQYF

clone_size: .
j_call: TRBJ2-1
d_call: .
v_call: TRBV29-1
cdr3_nt: TGCAGCGCCTGGCTCGGCCTAGGATACAATGAGCAGTTCTTC
cdr3_aa: CSAWLGLGYNEQFF

clone_size: .
j_call: TRBJ2-5
d_call: TRBD2
v_call: TRBV6-6
cdr3_nt: TGTGCCAGCAGGCCTAGCGGGAGTATCGGGCAAGAGACCCAGTACTTC
cdr3_aa: CASRPSGSIGQETQYF

clone_size: .
j_call: TRBJ2-7
d_call: TRBD2
v_call: TRBV18
cdr3_nt: TGTGCCAGCTCATTGACTAGCGGGAGGGAATCCGAGCAGTACTTC
cdr3_aa: CASSLTSGRESEQYF

clone_size: .
j_call: TRBJ1-5
d_call: .
v_call: TRBV18
cdr3_nt: TGTGCCAGCTCACCGGGCAGGGATCAGCCCCAGCATTTT
cdr3_aa: CASSPGRDQPQHF

clone_size: few
j_call: TRBJ1-3
d_call: .
v_call: TRBV6-1
cdr3_nt: TGTGCCAGCAGTGAAGTAGAGGGGACCCTCGGTGGAAACACCATATATTTT
cdr3_aa: CASSEVEGTLGGNTIYF

clone_size: .
j_call: TRBJ2-1
d_call: TRBD2
v_call: TRBV11-3
cdr3_nt: TGTGCCAGCAGCTACGGGACTAGCTTGAACAATGAGCAGTTCTTC
cdr3_aa: CASSYGTSLNNEQFF

clone_size: .
j_call: TRBJ2-4
d_call: .
v_call: TRBV4-1
cdr3_nt: TGCGCCAGCAGCCAAGCAGGGTCCATTCAGTACTTC
cdr3_aa: CASSQAGSIQYF

clone_size: .
j_call: TRBJ1-2
d_call: .
v_call: TRBV7-9
cdr3_nt: TGTGCCAGCAGTCCCCGGGCCTCAGGGGGCTACACCTTC
cdr3_aa: CASSPRASGGYTF

clone_size: .
j_call: TRBJ2-6
d_call: .
v_call: TRBV5-5
cdr3_nt: TGTGCCAGCAGCTTAGAAGTGCGGGGGGCCAACGTCCTGACTTTC
cdr3_aa: CASSLEVRGANVLTF

clone_size: .
j_call: TRBJ2-6
d_call: .
v_call: TRBV2
cdr3_nt: TGTGCCAGCAGTAAGTCCGGGGCCTACTCCCCTGGGGCCAACGTCCTGACTTTC
cdr3_aa: CASSKSGAYSPGANVLTF

clone_size: .
j_call: TRBJ1-2
d_call: .
v_call: TRBV11-3
cdr3_nt: TGTGCCAGCAGCTTAGAAGTCAGGGTTCGCTATGGCTACACCTTC
cdr3_aa: CASSLEVRVRYGYTF

clone_size: .
j_call: TRBJ2-1
d_call: TRBD2
v_call: TRBV14
cdr3_nt: TGTGCCAGCAGCCAGCTAGCGGGACTAGACAATGAGCAGTTCTTC
cdr3_aa: CASSQLAGLDNEQFF

clone_size: once
j_call: TRBJ2-3
d_call: TRBD1
v_call: TRBV15
cdr3_nt: TGTGCCACCAGCAGCCTGGGACAGCGTAGCACAGATACGCAGTATTTT
cdr3_aa: CATSSLGQRSTDTQYF

clone_size: .
j_call: TRBJ1-1
d_call: .
v_call: TRBV5-4
cdr3_nt: TGTGCCAGCAGCTTGGACAGGTGGGACACTGAAGCTTTCTTT
cdr3_aa: CASSLDRWDTEAFF

clone_size: .
j_call: TRBJ2-5
d_call: .
v_call: TRBV6-1
cdr3_nt: TGTGCCAGCAGTGTACTAGAGGAGACCCAGTACTTC
cdr3_aa: CASSVLEETQYF

clone_size: .
j_call: TRBJ1-5
d_call: .
v_call: TRBV29-1
cdr3_nt: TGCAGCGTTGCCGATCACTATAGCAATCAGCCCCAGCATTTT
cdr3_aa: CSVADHYSNQPQHF

clone_size: .
j_call: TRBJ2-3
d_call: TRBD2
v_call: TRBV5-1
cdr3_nt: TGCGCCAGCAGCTCGGCTAGCGGAGATACGCAGTATTTT
cdr3_aa: CASSSASGDTQYF

clone_size: few
j_call: TRBJ1-5
d_call: .
v_call: TRBV5-1
cdr3_nt: TGCGCCAGCAGCTCCGACGGACGGGGCAATGGGCCCCAGCATTTT
cdr3_aa: CASSSDGRGNGPQHF

clone_size: .
j_call: TRBJ2-7
d_call: .
v_call: TRBV18
cdr3_nt: TGTGCCAGCTCAGTGTCCCGGGACTCCAGCTCCTACGAGCAGTACTTC
cdr3_aa: CASSVSRDSSSYEQYF

clone_size: .
j_call: TRBJ2-5
d_call: .
v_call: TRBV27
cdr3_nt: TGTGCCAGCAGTATCCTTCAACAAGAGACCCAGTACTTC
cdr3_aa: CASSILQQETQYF

clone_size: .
j_call: TRBJ2-1
d_call: .
v_call: TRBV11-2
cdr3_nt: TGTGCCAGCAGCTTACTGCCCAGGGCCCAACACAATGAGCAGTTCTTC
cdr3_aa: CASSLLPRAQHNEQFF

clone_size: .
j_call: TRBJ1-2
d_call: .
v_call: TRBV19
cdr3_nt: TGTGCCAGTAGTATCCCAGGGAACTATGGCTACACCTTC
cdr3_aa: CASSIPGNYGYTF

clone_size: .
j_call: TRBJ1-1
d_call: TRBD1
v_call: TRBV7-8
cdr3_nt: TGTGCCAGCAGCTCGGACAGGGCCCGTGAAGCTTTCTTT
cdr3_aa: CASSSDRAREAFF

clone_size: .
j_call: TRBJ1-2
d_call: .
v_call: TRBV5-1
cdr3_nt: TGCGCCAGCAGCGGGATGGACAAAGAGGAGCATGGCTACACCTTC
cdr3_aa: CASSGMDKEEHGYTF

clone_size: .
j_call: TRBJ2-2
d_call: TRBD2
v_call: TRBV6-1
cdr3_nt: TGTGCCACCACTCGACTAGCGGGAGGGACCGGGGAGCTGTTTTTT
cdr3_aa: CATTRLAGGTGELFF

clone_size: .
j_call: TRBJ2-7
d_call: .
v_call: TRBV7-9
cdr3_nt: TGTGCCAGCAGCTTATCGGGGCGGAACTCCTACGAGCAGTACTTC
cdr3_aa: CASSLSGRNSYEQYF

clone_size: .
j_call: TRBJ1-1
d_call: .
v_call: TRBV28
cdr3_nt: TGTGCCAGCGGACAAGGGGGGGCGGCGAACACTGAAGCTTTCTTT
cdr3_aa: CASGQGGAANTEAFF

clone_size: .
j_call: TRBJ2-7
d_call: TRBD2
v_call: TRBV9
cdr3_nt: TGTGCCAGCGGGAGGGCCGACGAGCAGTACTTC
cdr3_aa: CASGRADEQYF

clone_size: .
j_call: TRBJ1-3
d_call: .
v_call: TRBV5-6
cdr3_nt: TGTGCCAGCAGCTTGTTGGGGGCCCACTCTGGAAACACCATATATTTT
cdr3_aa: CASSLLGAHSGNTIYF

clone_size: many
j_call: TRBJ1-5
d_call: TRBD1
v_call: TRBV7-2
cdr3_nt: TGTGCCAGCAGCTTAAGGGGGCGAGTTAATCAGCCCCAGCATTTT
cdr3_aa: CASSLRGRVNQPQHF

clone_size: .
j_call: TRBJ2-7
d_call: .
v_call: TRBV5-6
cdr3_nt: TGTGCCAGCAACCAGCGGACAGGGAGGGAATGGGAGGAACAGTACTTC
cdr3_aa: CASNQRTGREWEEQYF

clone_size: .
j_call: TRBJ2-1
d_call: .
v_call: TRBV18
cdr3_nt: TGTGCCAGCTCACCACGGCCGGGAGACCCCTCCTACAATGAGCAGTTCTTC
cdr3_aa: CASSPRPGDPSYNEQFF

clone_size: .
j_call: TRBJ2-3
d_call: TRBD2
v_call: TRBV9
cdr3_nt: TGTGCCACTAGCGGGAGGGCCATAGGAGATACGCAGTATTTT
cdr3_aa: CATSGRAIGDTQYF

clone_size: few
j_call: TRBJ2-7
d_call: .
v_call: TRBV7-2
cdr3_nt: TGTGCCAGCAGCCCGAGAACTGTGCCTAGGGGCGAGCAGTACTTC
cdr3_aa: CASSPRTVPRGEQYF

clone_size: .
j_call: TRBJ2-3
d_call: TRBD1
v_call: TRBV10-3
cdr3_nt: TGTGCCACCCTAAAGACAGGGCCAGATACGCAGTATTTT
cdr3_aa: CATLKTGPDTQYF

clone_size: .
j_call: TRBJ2-2
d_call: .
v_call: TRBV7-8
cdr3_nt: TGTGCCAGCAGCCCCCGGGGGCCGCTGGCCGGGGAGCTGTTTTTT
cdr3_aa: CASSPRGPLAGELFF